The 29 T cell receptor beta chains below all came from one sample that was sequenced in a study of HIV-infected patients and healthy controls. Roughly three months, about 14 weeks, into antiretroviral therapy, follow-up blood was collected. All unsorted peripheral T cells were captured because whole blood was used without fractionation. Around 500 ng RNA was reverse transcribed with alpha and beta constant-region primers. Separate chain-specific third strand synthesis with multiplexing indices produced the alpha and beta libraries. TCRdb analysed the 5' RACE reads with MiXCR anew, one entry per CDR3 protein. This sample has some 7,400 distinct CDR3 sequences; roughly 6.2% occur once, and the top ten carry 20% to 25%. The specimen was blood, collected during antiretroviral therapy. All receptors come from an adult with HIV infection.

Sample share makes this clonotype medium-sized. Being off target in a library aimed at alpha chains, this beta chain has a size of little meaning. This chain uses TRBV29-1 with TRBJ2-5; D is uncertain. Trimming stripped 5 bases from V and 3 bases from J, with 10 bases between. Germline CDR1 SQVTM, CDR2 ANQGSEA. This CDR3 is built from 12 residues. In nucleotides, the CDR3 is TGCAGCGTTATCTGGGAAAAAGAGACCCAGTACTTC. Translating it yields CSVIWEKETQYF.

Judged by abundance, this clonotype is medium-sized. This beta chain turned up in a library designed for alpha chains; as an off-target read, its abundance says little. In DNA form, the CDR3 reads TGCAGTGGGGCAAACATGGGCTATGGCTACACCTTC. Its translation is CSGANMGYGYTF. This chain joins TRBV20-1 and TRBJ1-2; no clear D. V dropped 7 bases and J dropped 4 bases, with 13 bases sitting between them. Germline V gives CDR1 DFQATT, CDR2 SNEGSKA (reference sequence). The CDR3 length is 12 residues.

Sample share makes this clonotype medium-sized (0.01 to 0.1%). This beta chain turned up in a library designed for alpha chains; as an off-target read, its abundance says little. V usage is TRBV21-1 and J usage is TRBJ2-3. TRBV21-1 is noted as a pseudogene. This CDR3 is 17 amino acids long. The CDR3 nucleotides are TGTGCCAGCAGCCCAAGGAGACGGAGCAACGTGGCAGATACGCAGTATTTT. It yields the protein CASSPRRRSNVADTQYF.

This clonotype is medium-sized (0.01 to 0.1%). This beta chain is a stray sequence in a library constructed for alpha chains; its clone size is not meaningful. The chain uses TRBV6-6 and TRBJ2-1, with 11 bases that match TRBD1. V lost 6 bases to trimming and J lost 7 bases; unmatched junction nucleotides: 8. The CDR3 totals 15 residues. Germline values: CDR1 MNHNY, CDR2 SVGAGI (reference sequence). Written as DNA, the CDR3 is TGTGCCAGCAGCCTGGACAGGGGGCGTCTTAATGAGCAGTTCTTC. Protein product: CASSLDRGRLNEQFF.

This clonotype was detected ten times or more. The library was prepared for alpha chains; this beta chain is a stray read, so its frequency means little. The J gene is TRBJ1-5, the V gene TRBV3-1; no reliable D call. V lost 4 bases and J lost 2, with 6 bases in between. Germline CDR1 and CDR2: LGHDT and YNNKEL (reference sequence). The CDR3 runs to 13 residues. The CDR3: CASSRYRNQPQHF. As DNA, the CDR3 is TGTGCCAGCAGCCGATACCGCAATCAGCCCCAGCATTTT.

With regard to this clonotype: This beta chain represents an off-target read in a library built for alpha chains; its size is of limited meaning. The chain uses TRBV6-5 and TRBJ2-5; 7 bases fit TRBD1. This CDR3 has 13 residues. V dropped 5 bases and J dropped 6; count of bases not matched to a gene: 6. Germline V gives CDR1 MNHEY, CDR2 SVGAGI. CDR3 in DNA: TGTGCCAGCAGTGAGGGACAGTTACAGACCCAGTACTTC. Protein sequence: CASSEGQLQTQYF.

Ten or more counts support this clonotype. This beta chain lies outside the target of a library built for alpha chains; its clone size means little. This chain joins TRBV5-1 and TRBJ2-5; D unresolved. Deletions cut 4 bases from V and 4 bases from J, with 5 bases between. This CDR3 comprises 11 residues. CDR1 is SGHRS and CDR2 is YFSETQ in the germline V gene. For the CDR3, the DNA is TGCGCCAGCAGCGAGAGAGAGACCCAGTACTTC. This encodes CASSERETQYF.

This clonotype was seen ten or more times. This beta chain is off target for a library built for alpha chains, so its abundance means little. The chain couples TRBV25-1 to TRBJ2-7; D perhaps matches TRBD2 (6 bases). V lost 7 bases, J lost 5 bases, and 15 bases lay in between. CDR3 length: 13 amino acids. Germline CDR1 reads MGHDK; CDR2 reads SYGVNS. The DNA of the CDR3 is TGTGCCAGCACCGGGACGGAGGGCCACGAGCAGTACTTC. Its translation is CASTGTEGHEQYF.

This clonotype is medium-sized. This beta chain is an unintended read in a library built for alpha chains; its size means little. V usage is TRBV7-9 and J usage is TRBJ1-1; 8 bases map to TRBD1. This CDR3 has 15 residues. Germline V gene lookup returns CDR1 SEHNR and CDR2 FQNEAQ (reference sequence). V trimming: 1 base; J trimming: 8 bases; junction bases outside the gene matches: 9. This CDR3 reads CASSLGPDRVTEAFF. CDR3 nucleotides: TGTGCCAGCAGCTTAGGCCCGGACAGGGTAACCGAAGCTTTCTTT.

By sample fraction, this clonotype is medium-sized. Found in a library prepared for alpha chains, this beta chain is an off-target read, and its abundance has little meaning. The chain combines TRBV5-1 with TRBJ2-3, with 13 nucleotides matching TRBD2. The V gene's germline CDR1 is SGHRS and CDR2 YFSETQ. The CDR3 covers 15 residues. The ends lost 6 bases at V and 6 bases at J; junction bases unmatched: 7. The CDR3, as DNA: TGCGCCAGCATCGTGGGACTAGCGGGGACCGATACGCAGTATTTT. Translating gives CASIVGLAGTDTQYF. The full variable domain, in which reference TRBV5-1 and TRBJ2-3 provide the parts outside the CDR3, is KAGVTQTPRYLIKTRGQQVTLSCSPISGHRSVSWYQQTPGQGLQFLFEYFSETQRNKGNFPGRFSGRQFSNSRSEMNVSTLELGDSALYLCASIVGLAGTDTQYFGPGTRLTVL.

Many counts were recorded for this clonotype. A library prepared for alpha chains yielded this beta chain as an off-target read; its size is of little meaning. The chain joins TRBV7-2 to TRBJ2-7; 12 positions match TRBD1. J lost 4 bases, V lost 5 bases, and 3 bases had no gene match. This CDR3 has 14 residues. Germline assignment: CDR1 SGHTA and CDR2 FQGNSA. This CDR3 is CASSPGQGAYEQYF. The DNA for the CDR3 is TGTGCCAGCAGCCCGGGACAGGGGGCGTACGAGCAGTACTTC.

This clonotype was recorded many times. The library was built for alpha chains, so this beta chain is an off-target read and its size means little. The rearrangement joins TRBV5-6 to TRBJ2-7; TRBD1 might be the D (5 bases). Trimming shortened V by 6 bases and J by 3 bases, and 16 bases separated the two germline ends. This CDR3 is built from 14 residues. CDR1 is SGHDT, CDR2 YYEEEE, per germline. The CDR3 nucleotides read TGTGCCAGCAAGGAAACAGGCCAGTTCTACGAGCAGTACTTC. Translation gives CASKETGQFYEQYF.

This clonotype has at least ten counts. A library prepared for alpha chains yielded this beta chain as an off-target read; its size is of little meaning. In DNA form, the CDR3 reads TGTGCCAGCAGTCGGGACAGGAGCTCCTACGAGCAGTACTTC. This gives the protein CASSRDRSSYEQYF. This chain links TRBV6-2 or TRBV6-3 with TRBJ2-7, with 8 bases fitting TRBD1. Per germline, CDR1 MNHEY and CDR2 SVGEGT. V lost 5 bases to trimming and J lost 0 bases; unmatched junction nucleotides: 3. The CDR3 totals 14 residues.

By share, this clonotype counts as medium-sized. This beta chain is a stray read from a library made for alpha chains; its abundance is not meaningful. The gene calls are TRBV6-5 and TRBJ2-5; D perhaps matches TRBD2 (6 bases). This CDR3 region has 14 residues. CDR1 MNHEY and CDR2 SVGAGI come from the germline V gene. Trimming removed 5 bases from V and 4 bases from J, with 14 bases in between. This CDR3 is CASSTGWRAETQYF. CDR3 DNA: TGTGCCAGCAGTACTGGTTGGAGGGCAGAGACCCAGTACTTC.

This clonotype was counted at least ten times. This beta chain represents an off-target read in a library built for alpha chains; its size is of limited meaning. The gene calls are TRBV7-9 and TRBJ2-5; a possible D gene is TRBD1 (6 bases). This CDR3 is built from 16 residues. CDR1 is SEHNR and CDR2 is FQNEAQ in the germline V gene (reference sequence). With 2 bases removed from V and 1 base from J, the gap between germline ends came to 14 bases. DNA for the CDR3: TGTGCCAGCAGCTTACCCAGACAGGCCCTCCAAGAGACCCAGTACTTC. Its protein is CASSLPRQALQETQYF.

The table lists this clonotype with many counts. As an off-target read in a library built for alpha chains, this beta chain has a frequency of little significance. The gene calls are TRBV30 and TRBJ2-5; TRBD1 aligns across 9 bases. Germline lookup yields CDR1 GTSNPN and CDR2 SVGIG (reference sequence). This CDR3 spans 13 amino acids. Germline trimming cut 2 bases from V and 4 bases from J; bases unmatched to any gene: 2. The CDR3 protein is CAWSLTGGETQYF. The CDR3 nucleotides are TGTGCCTGGAGTTTGACAGGGGGAGAGACCCAGTACTTC.

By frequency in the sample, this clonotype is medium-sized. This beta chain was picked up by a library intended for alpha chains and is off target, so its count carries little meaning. In nucleotides, the CDR3 is TGTGCCAGCAGCCACTCTAGCACAGATACGCAGTATTTT. Encoded protein: CASSHSSTDTQYF. This chain links TRBV7-9 with TRBJ2-3, with D uncertain. The germline CDR1 and CDR2 sequences are SEHNR and FQNEAQ (reference sequence). This CDR3 has 13 residues. The ends were cut back, 5 bases at V and 0 bases at J, with 6 bases in the middle.

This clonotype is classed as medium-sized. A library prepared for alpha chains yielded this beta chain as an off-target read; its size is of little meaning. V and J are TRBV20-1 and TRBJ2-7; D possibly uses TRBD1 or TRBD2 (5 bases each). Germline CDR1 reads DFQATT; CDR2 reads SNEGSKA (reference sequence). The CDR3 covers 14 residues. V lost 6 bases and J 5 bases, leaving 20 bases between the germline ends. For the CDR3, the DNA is TGCAGTGCCCCGACAGCGGCCCATCGGGACGAGCAGTACTTC. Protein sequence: CSAPTAAHRDEQYF.

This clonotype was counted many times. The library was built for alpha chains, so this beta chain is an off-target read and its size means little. CDR3 amino acids: CASSLDGTGVGEQYF. CDR3 nucleotides: TGTGCCAGCAGCTTAGACGGGACAGGGGTGGGCGAGCAGTACTTC. The rearrangement links TRBV11-2 to TRBJ2-7, with TRBD1 identical over 10 bases. Germline values: CDR1 SGHAT, CDR2 FQNNGV. The CDR3 has 15 amino acids. The trim removed 0 bases at V and 6 bases at J, leaving 5 bases unmatched.

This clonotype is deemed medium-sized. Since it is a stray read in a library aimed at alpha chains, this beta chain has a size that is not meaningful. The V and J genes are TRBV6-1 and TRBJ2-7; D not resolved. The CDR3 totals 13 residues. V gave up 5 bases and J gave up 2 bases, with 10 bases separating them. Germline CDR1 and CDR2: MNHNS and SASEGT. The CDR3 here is CASSFDWTYEQYF. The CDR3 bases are TGTGCCAGCAGTTTTGACTGGACCTACGAGCAGTACTTC.

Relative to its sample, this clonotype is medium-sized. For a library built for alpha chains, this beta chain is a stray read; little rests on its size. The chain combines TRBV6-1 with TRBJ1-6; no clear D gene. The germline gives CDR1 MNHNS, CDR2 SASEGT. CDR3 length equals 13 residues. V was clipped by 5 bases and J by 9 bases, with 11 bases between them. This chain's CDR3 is CASSPSGPSPLHF. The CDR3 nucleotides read TGTGCCAGCAGTCCCTCCGGCCCTTCACCCCTCCACTTT.

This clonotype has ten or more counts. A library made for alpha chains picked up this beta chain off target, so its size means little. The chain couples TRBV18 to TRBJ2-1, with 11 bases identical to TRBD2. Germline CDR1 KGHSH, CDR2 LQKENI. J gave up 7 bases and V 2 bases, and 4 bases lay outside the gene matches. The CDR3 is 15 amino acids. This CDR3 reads CASSPVSSGRNEQFF. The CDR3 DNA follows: TGTGCCAGCTCACCAGTTTCTAGCGGGAGGAATGAGCAGTTCTTC.

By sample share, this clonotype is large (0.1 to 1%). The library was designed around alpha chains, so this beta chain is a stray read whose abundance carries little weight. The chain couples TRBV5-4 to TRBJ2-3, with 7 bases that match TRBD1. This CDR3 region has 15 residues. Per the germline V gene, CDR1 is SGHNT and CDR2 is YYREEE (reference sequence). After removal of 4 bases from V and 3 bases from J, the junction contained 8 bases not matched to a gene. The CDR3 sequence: CASSGGQVQTDTQYF. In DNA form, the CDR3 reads TGTGCCAGCAGCGGCGGACAGGTCCAAACAGATACGCAGTATTTT.

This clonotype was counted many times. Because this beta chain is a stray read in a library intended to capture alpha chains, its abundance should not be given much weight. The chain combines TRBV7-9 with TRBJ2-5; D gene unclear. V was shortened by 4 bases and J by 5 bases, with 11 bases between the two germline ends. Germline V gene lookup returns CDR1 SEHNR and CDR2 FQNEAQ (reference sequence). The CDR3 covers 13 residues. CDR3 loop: CASSSRRQETQYF. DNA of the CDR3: TGTGCCAGCAGCTCCCGACGGCAGGAGACCCAGTACTTC.

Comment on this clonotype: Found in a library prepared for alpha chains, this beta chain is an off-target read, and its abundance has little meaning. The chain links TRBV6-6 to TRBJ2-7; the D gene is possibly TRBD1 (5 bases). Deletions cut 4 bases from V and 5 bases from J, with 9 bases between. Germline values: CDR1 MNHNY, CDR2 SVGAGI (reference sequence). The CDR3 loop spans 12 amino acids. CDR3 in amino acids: CASSFRADEQYF. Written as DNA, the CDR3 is TGTGCCAGCAGTTTCAGGGCAGACGAGCAGTACTTC.

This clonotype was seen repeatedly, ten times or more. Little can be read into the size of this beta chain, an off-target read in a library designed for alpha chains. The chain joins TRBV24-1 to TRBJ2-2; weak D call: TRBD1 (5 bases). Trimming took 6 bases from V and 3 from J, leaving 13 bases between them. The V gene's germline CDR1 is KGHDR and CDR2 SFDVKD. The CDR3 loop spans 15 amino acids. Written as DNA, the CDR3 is TGTGCCACCAGTAGATCGGACACTGACACCGGGGAGCTGTTTTTT. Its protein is CATSRSDTDTGELFF.

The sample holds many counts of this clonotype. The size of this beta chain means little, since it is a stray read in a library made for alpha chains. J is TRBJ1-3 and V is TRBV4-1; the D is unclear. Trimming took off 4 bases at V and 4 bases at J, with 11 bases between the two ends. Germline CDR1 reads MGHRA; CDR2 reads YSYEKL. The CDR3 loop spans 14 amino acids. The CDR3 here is CASSPEGGGNTIYF. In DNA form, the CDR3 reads TGCGCCAGCAGCCCGGAGGGCGGGGGAAACACCATATATTTT.

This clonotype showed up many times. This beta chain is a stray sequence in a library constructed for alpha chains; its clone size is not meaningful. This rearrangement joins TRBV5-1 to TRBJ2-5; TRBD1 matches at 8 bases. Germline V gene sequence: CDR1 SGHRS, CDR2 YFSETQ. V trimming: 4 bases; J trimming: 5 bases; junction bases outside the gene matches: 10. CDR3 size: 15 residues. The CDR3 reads CASSGRTGIAETQYF. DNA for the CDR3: TGCGCCAGCAGCGGAAGGACAGGGATAGCGGAGACCCAGTACTTC. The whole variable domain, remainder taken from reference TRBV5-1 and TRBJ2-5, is KAGVTQTPRYLIKTRGQQVTLSCSPISGHRSVSWYQQTPGQGLQFLFEYFSETQRNKGNFPGRFSGRQFSNSRSEMNVSTLELGDSALYLCASSGRTGIAETQYFGPGTRLLVL.

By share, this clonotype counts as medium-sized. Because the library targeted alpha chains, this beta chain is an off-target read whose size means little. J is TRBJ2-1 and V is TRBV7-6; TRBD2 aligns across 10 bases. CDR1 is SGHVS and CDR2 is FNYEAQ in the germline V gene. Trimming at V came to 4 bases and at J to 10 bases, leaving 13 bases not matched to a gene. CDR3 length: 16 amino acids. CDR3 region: CASSSRLAGGLGEQFF. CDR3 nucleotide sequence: TGTGCCAGCAGCTCCAGACTAGCGGGCGGGCTCGGGGAGCAGTTCTTC.